The subject of this entry is one TCR beta chain. The antigen this receptor binds is unknown. The sample holds no much larger clone one base away, and base qualities are not on file. The cohort consisted of some 730 healthy bone marrow donors. At the time of sampling, every cohort member was nominally healthy, though immune exposures that went unrecorded were likely present. The donor was CMV seropositive and belonged to the group of 250 to 300 seropositive cohort members. Each donor provided a peripheral blood sample, and peripheral blood mononuclear cells were used for TCR beta sequencing. The Qiagen DNeasy Blood Extraction Kit was used to extract genomic DNA from the blood cell samples. These data belong to a study of cytomegalovirus exposure and HLA in healthy donors (dated 2017 in TCRdb). With regard to the full study: An earlier analysis of approximately 590 of the donors reported about 250 Gb of sequence data and about 100 million unique TCR beta sequences from about 200 million T cells. Approximately 310 gigabases of sequencing data and approximately 93 million unique TCR sequences were included in an early release covering roughly 700 HLA-typed donors. Of the roughly 400 genotyped donors, over 65% fell in the genetic ancestry cluster associated with self-reported Caucasian donors. The study aimed to test whether signatures of past pathogen exposure could be identified by cataloging public T cell receptors. The study profiled the T cell repertoires of fewer than 850 subjects by immunosequencing and related them to cytomegalovirus serostatus. Besides the first cohort of hundreds of subjects, a separate validation cohort made up of roughly 120 different subjects was used. The study combined high-throughput TCR immunosequencing, statistical association of individual TCRs with disease status, and machine learning to predict cytomegalovirus infection status. A later analysis re-examined previously published TCR beta repertoires from roughly 650 donors and added high-resolution HLA genotyping to investigate patterns of TCR occurrence. In the later analysis, no new phenotypic data were used to find candidate immune exposures; instead, reliance was placed on TCR beta sequences and their occurrence across donors. An earlier analysis of approximately 500 of the donors applied high-throughput TCR beta sequencing to assess whether each TCR beta V gene segment acted as functional or pseudogenic. Donor age, sex, ethnicity and CMV serostatus were compiled alongside the repertoire data. A later genetic analysis took genome-wide SNP genotypes for about 55% of the 666 donors and used that subset as a discovery cohort. All discovery cohort repertoires had been generated using a single sequencing platform. Both class I and class II loci were covered by HLA typing, at four-digit resolution. The number of typed donors differed by locus: 629-630 for A, B, C, DRB1 and DQB1; 500 to 550 for DQA1; about 600 for DPA1; and around 450 for DPB1. Because of strong linkage in the cohort, roughly five DR-DQ haplotypes were treated as single units for association and clustering. Across some 400 genotyped donors of the cohort, an average of about 200,000 unique TCR beta nucleotide sequences per donor were sequenced, and roughly 20% of those sequences were non-productive. Study-level results and caveats: When HLA alleles, especially DR and DQ, strongly co-occurred, attributing TCR associations to individual alleles was difficult. In an earlier analysis of about 550 of the donors, most TCR beta V segments were observed in productive rearrangements about 87% or about 30% of the time, broadly matching IMGT annotations. In a later analysis, HLA-associated TCR beta chains were found to be more clonally expanded and to have lower generation probabilities than equally common non-associated chains. Sequencing depth was assumed to be roughly uniform across donors in the presence/absence analyses, though that assumption may not hold. The sequencing pipeline was judged likely to have produced a cluster of highly shared sequence variants as a technical artifact. According to a later analysis, most CMV-associated TCR beta chains appeared to be HLA-restricted, and the HLA associations seemed to be driven largely by CMV exposure. Because counts were too low, about 18 rarely observed V segments, including chromosome 9 orphons, were excluded from the earlier analysis of some 540 of the donors. Because HLA typing was unavailable for some donors at each locus, only the typed subset was used in association tests. A further reported finding was that TCR beta sequences accurately predicted the HLA-A and HLA-B alleles for most subjects in the first cohort. Most TCR sequences were observed very rarely across donors, whereas some public TCRs were present in many individuals. Specific HLA alleles were associated with 15,000 to 20,000 TCR beta sequences at a false discovery rate of 0.05 in a later analysis. The study listed 164 TCR beta chains as associated with cytomegalovirus. A later analysis found that TCR association rates varied across HLA loci, with DRB1 alleles showing the most associated TCRs and HLA-C alleles the fewest. Linkage disequilibrium might explain the correlated functional status among segregating V segments, but an unknown experimental factor could not be ruled out. In this cohort, only TCR beta chains were sequenced, and detectable features were limited by the absence of alpha or paired-chain data. The authors suggested that the approach could potentially be extended to other disease states and immunological phenotypes. V-gene and J-gene trimming of TCR beta chains was associated with a missense DCLRE1C variant in a later genetic analysis, and the association was replicated in an independent cohort. Because the 87-base-pair reads could not distinguish some IMGT-functional V segments, including TRBV6-2 and TRBV6-3, those segments were excluded. According to a later analysis, parvovirus B19, influenza, CMV and Epstein-Barr virus appeared linked to several top co-occurrence clusters. For the cohort, immune exposure information was limited to CMV serostatus. A later genetic analysis reported fewer N-insertions in productive TCRs among donors in an Asian-associated ancestry cluster than the roughly 700-donor mean. In vitro tests confirmed that three of the cytomegalovirus-associated TCR beta chains recognize cytomegalovirus antigens. The classifier was reported to diagnose cytomegalovirus status with high specificity and sensitivity in both the original and validation cohorts.

CDR1 is given as SGHTA and CDR2 as FQGNSA, both from the germline V gene. V sheds 5 bases and J sheds 3 bases, leaving 16 bases between their ends. The CDR3 goes from the cysteine to the phenylalanine over 15 residues. The kept DNA is CDR3 alone, 45 bases in frame from the first base. The method was the immunoSEQ multiplex PCR assay. The multiplex PCR relied on a mix of 60 forward primers for TCR Vbeta segments and 13 reverse primers for TCR Jbeta segments. The CDR3 region of rearranged TCR beta genes was amplified from genomic DNA with a multiplex PCR assay. The amplified TCR beta libraries were sequenced on the Illumina HiSeq System as 87-base-pair reads. The published analysis was carried out like this. A later analysis tallied 75 million to 95 million unique TCR beta chains across the 666 repertoires, and approximately 12 million of those chains were shared by two or more donors. Raw reads were error-corrected and collapsed into unique sequences with a nearest-neighbor algorithm that merged closely related sequences to remove PCR and sequencing errors. Alignment of CDR3 sequences to IMGT reference sequences was used to assign V, D and J gene segments. For a sequence to be retained, at least a six-nucleotide match to both a V gene segment and a J gene segment was required. A rearrangement counted as productive if the CDR3 had no stop codons and remained in frame with V and J, and every other rearrangement counted as non-productive. Following IMGT convention, CDR3 was defined as the stretch from the second conserved V-encoded cysteine up to the conserved J-encoded phenylalanine. The earlier analysis of 450 to 750 of the donors excluded any sequence lacking an unambiguous match to a single V gene segment. In an earlier analysis of 500 to 750 of the donors, V segments were called functional above 56.7% productive rearrangements and were called segregating when the between-donor standard deviation exceeded 5%. To diagnose cytomegalovirus status from the catalog of TCR beta chain sequences, a statistical classification framework was built. V and J gene assignment, in a later analysis, came from comparing TCR nucleotide sequences with IMGT/GENE-DB human TR gene sequences. The TCRdist pipeline was used in a later analysis to assign CDR3 sequences and most-parsimonious VDJ recombination scenarios. In a later analysis, every TCR beta chain was defined by the combination of its CDR3 amino acid sequence and its V-gene family, and reads without a unique V-gene family were dropped. A later analysis removed 500 to 650 highly shared, low-generation-probability nucleotide sequences to deal with suspected cross-contamination and a sequencing artifact. In a later analysis, a clonal expansion index was calculated for each public chain from normalized within-repertoire ranks of inferred template counts. A later analysis computed generation probabilities with a VDJ recombination model fitted to out-of-frame rearrangements, and checked the results against IGoR. In a later analysis, TCR-TCR, TCR-HLA and TCR-CMV co-occurrence was scored with hypergeometric tests, and a repertoire-size bias correction was applied to TCR pairs. False discovery rates were estimated in a later analysis by permuting HLA or CMV assignments 20 times. A later analysis grouped co-occurring TCRs with DBSCAN, adding TCRdist sequence similarity when clustering within HLA-allele-positive subsets. Co-occurrence clustering excluded repertoires with fewer than 30,000 or more than 120,000 public chains, plus five with anomalous nucleotide sharing. TCRdb obtained this table from immuneACCESS and retained in-frame rearrangements with V and J assigned. These tables miss some clones; where compared with another copy, unresolved V genes account for less than half of the shortfall, and the remainder is unexplained. Clone size and the V and J calls come from that table; the DNA yielded D and trimming. The sample yields tens of thousands of clones; 70% to 80% were counted once. The top ten clones comprise approximately 14% of the sample.

The chain is assembled from TRBV7-2 and TRBJ2-5; a weak D assignment points to TRBD1 (6 bases agree). The receptor comes from a woman in her forties in good health and CMV-seropositive. Sequencing input: PBMCs. The nucleotide sequence reads TGTGCCAGCAGCCCCCCAGGGGCCCACAAAGAGACCCAGTACTTC. It is translated as CASSPPGAHKETQYF.